This T cell receptor (beta chain) stems from a study of PD-L1 blockade in urothelial cancer. For the study at large: Samples of blood were analyzed 3 weeks (second dose) and 6 weeks after treatment start.

Repertoires were generated with immunoSEQ multiplex PCR, while TCRdb's copy carries only in-frame clones and drops some. The sample contains roughly 36,000 clones, around 89% of which appear only once. Germline V gene sequence: CDR1 KGHSH, CDR2 LQKENI. Losses at the gene ends were 3 bases for V and 1 base for J; bases not matched to a gene: 4. The CDR3 covers 16 residues. The chain uses TRBV18 and TRBJ2-1; the match to TRBD1 covers 9 bases. The input for sequencing was PBMCs, taken around atezolizumab (anti-PD-L1) treatment. The clonotype was recovered from a man aged 60 to 75 with urothelial cancer. Written as DNA, the CDR3 is TGTGCCAGCTCACCCGGGACAGGGACTTCCTACAATGAGCAGTTCTTC. Translated: CASSPGTGTSYNEQFF. Drawing the rest from reference TRBV18 and TRBJ2-1, the complete variable domain is NAGVMQNPRHLVRRRGQEARLRCSPMKGHSHVYWYRQLPEEGLKFMVYLQKENIIDESGMPKERFSAEFPKEGPSILRIQQVVRGDSAAYFCASSPGTGTSYNEQFFGPGTRLTVL.